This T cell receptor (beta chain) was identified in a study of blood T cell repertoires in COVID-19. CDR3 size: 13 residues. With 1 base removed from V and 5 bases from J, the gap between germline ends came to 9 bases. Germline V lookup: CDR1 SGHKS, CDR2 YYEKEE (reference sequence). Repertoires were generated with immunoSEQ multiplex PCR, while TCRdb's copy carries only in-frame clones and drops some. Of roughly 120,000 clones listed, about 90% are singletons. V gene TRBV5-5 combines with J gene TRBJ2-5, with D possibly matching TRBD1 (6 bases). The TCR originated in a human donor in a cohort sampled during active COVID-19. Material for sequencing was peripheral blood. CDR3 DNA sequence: TGTGCCAGCAGCTTGCCCAGGGGTGAGACCCAGTACTTC. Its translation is CASSLPRGETQYF.